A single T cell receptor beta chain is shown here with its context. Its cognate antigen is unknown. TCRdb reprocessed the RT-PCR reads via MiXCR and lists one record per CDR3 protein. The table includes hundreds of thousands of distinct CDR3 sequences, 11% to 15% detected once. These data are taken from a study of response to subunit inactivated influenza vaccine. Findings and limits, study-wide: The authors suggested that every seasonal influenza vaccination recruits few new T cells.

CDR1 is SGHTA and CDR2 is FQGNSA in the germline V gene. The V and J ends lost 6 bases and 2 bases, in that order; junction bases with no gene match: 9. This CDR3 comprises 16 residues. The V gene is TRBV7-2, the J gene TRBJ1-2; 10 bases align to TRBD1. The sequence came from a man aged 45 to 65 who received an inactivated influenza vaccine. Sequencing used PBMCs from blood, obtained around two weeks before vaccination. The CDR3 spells CASRRTGGAPNYGYTF. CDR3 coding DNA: TGTGCCAGCAGACGGACAGGGGGAGCCCCCAACTATGGCTACACCTTC. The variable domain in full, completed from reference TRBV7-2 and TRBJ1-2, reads GAGVSQSPSNKVTEKGKDVELRCDPISGHTALYWYRQSLGQGLEFLIYFQGNSAPDKSGLPSDRFSAERTGGSVSTLTIQRTQQEDSAVYLCASRRTGGAPNYGYTFGSGTRLTVV.